These 21 T cell receptor beta chains were all obtained from the same sample, sequenced in a study of cytomegalovirus exposure and HLA in healthy donors. In the PCR, 60 Vbeta and 13 Jbeta primers were used. Produced via immunoSEQ multiplex PCR; TCRdb's table is partial and in-frame only. The sample yields 210,000 or so clones, 70% to 80% seen once. Material: PBMCs. The receptors here all came from a girl under 10 years old in good health and CMV-seronegative.

The chain has TRBV9 and TRBJ1-3, with 8 bases lining up with TRBD1. This CDR3 spans 15 amino acids. Germline-derived CDR1 and CDR2 are SGDLS and YYNGEE. After removal of 3 bases from V and 4 bases from J, the junction contained 6 bases not matched to a gene. The CDR3 DNA is TGTGCCAGCAGCGCCGATGACAGGGGCGGAAACACCATATATTTT. Residues: CASSADDRGGNTIYF.

The chain employs TRBV27 and TRBJ2-2; D is ambiguous. Germline values: CDR1 MNHEY, CDR2 SMNVEV (reference sequence). V lost 3 bases, J lost 2 bases, and 7 bases lay in between. This CDR3 is 14 amino acids long. CDR3 residues: CASSFEDNTGELFF. The CDR3 region has the DNA TGTGCCAGCAGTTTTGAGGATAACACCGGGGAGCTGTTTTTT.

The chain carries TRBV7-9 and TRBJ1-5; D not certain. Germline V gene data show CDR1 as SEHNR and CDR2 as FQNEAQ (reference sequence). The V end lost 2 bases, the J end lost 6 bases, and 11 bases lay between the germline ends. The CDR3 consists of 14 residues. The CDR3 reads CASSLSISGQPQHF. The CDR3 DNA follows: TGTGCCAGCAGCTTATCTATTTCGGGTCAGCCCCAGCATTTT.

This clone was detected a few times. The J gene is TRBJ2-5, the V gene TRBV18; D is perhaps TRBD2 (5 bases). The closer fit of TRBJ2-7 to the DNA end suggests the J call may be wrong. Germline CDR1 is KGHSH and CDR2 is LQKENI. This CDR3 contains 18 residues. Here the CDR3 DNA reads TGTGCCAGCTCACCCGGCCTAGCTGAAACGCCGCGGTCCTACGAGCAGTACTTC. Its protein is CASSPGLAETPRSYEQYF.

The V call is TRBV30, the J call TRBJ2-1; 10 bases are shared with TRBD2. Trimming cost V 2 bases and J 7 bases; bases outside gene matches: 5. CDR1 is GTSNPN, CDR2 SVGIG, per germline (reference sequence). The CDR3 is 14 residues long. CDR3 region: CAWSPSGRLNEQFF. The CDR3 coding sequence is TGTGCCTGGAGTCCTAGCGGGAGATTGAATGAGCAGTTCTTC.

The chain employs TRBV6-1 and TRBJ2-7; D ambiguous. This CDR3 is built from 14 residues. V lost 3 bases and J lost 1, with 10 bases in between. The germline V gene has CDR1 MNHNS and CDR2 SASEGT. The CDR3 bases are TGTGCCAGCAGTGAGTACCCCGGGTCCTACGAGCAGTACTTC. Its protein is CASSEYPGSYEQYF.

This rearrangement joins TRBV27 to TRBJ1-2; 12 nucleotides line up with TRBD1. The CDR3 has 15 amino acids. The germline V gene encodes CDR1 MNHEY and CDR2 SMNVEV (reference sequence). Trimming cost V 2 bases and J 8 bases; bases outside gene matches: 6. CDR3 coding DNA: TGTGCCAGCAGTTTAAAGGGACAGGGGGCGCGGGGCTACACCTTC. This codes for CASSLKGQGARGYTF.

The chain links TRBV10-3 to TRBJ1-6, with D possibly matching TRBD1 (6 bases). Trimming stripped 2 bases from V and 4 bases from J, with 6 bases between. Germline CDR1 is ENHRY and CDR2 is SYGVKD. This CDR3 region has 14 residues. CDR3 nucleotide sequence: TGTGCCATCAGTGAGGGACAGTATAATTCACCCCTCCACTTT. Residues: CAISEGQYNSPLHF.

The chain employs TRBV5-1 and TRBJ2-2; 13 bases agree with TRBD2. This CDR3 is 16 amino acids long. V lost 2 bases and J lost 4; bases outside the gene matches: 2. From germline, CDR1 is SGHRS and CDR2 YFSETQ. DNA of the CDR3: TGCGCCAGCAGCTTCCGGACTAGCGGGAGCACCGGGGAGCTGTTTTTT. Translated, it gives CASSFRTSGSTGELFF. The full variable domain, rest sourced from reference TRBV5-1 and TRBJ2-2, is KAGVTQTPRYLIKTRGQQVTLSCSPISGHRSVSWYQQTPGQGLQFLFEYFSETQRNKGNFPGRFSGRQFSNSRSEMNVSTLELGDSALYLCASSFRTSGSTGELFFGEGSRLTVL.

The J gene is TRBJ1-2, the V gene TRBV25-1, with D possibly matching TRBD1 (5 bases). The CDR3 contains 13 residues. CDR1 is MGHDK, CDR2 SYGVNS, per germline. The ends were cut back, 3 bases at V and 2 bases at J, with 7 bases in the middle. CDR3: CASSEGQNYGYTF. The CDR3 nucleotides read TGTGCCAGCAGTGAGGGGCAGAACTATGGCTACACCTTC.

The V call is TRBV2, the J call TRBJ2-1; 7 nucleotides agree with TRBD1. Germline V gives CDR1 SNHLY, CDR2 FYNNEI. This CDR3 comprises 12 residues. With 4 bases clipped from V and 9 bases from J, the junction kept 3 bases outside the gene matches. CDR3 in amino acids: CASSGYRGEQFF. CDR3 nucleotides: TGTGCCAGCAGTGGATACAGGGGTGAGCAGTTCTTC.

This clone occurred once. CDR3: CASCPSPTDTQYF. In DNA, the CDR3 is TGTGCCAGCTGTCCTAGCCCCACAGATACGCAGTATTTT. The rearrangement links TRBV9 to TRBJ2-3, with a weak D call TRBD2 (5 bases). CDR3 length equals 13 residues. Germline assignment: CDR1 SGDLS and CDR2 YYNGEE. Deletions cut 7 bases from V and 2 bases from J, with 11 bases between.

This clone was counted a single time. The V and J genes are TRBV14 and TRBJ1-2, with D possibly being TRBD1 (5 bases). The germline gives CDR1 SGHDN, CDR2 FVKESK. This CDR3 region has 15 residues. V shed 4 bases and J shed 1 base, with 13 bases lying between them. The CDR3 region is CASSPDRIYNYGYTF. CDR3 DNA sequence: TGTGCCAGCAGCCCAGACAGAATTTATAACTATGGCTACACCTTC.

The J gene is TRBJ1-5, the V gene TRBV6-1; 7 bases agree with TRBD1. CDR1 and CDR2 from the germline V gene are MNHNS and SASEGT. The CDR3 contains 14 residues. V was clipped by 10 bases and J by 4 bases; unmatched bases: 10. CDR3 residues: CATIDRVSNQPQHF. The CDR3 bases are TGTGCCACCATCGACAGGGTATCGAATCAGCCCCAGCATTTT.

To note about this clone: One end of the junction varies from germline; a read error may be responsible. The sample has other DNA sequences that encode this CDR3 too. V usage is TRBV12-5 and J usage is TRBJ2-7; TRBD2 agrees at 8 bases. Germline CDR1 LGHNT, CDR2 FRNRAP. The CDR3 has 16 residues. The CDR3 protein is CASGLVQGTGGRGTDF. The CDR3 nucleotides read TGTGCTAGTGGTTTGGTACAAGGGACGGGGGGGCGCGGAACGGACTTC. Drawing the rest from reference TRBV12-5 and TRBJ2-7, the complete variable domain is DARVTQTPRHKVTEMGQEVTMRCQPILGHNTVFWYRQTMMQGLELLAYFRNRAPLDDSGMPKDRFSAEMPDATLATLKIQPSEPRDSAVYFCASGLVQGTGGRGTDFGPGTRLTVT.

The V gene is TRBV11-1, the J gene TRBJ2-5; D is possibly TRBD1 (6 bases). Trimming took off 5 bases at V and 0 bases at J, with 10 bases between the two ends. The CDR3 length is 14 residues. The germline CDR1 and CDR2 sequences are SGHAT and FQDESV (reference sequence). CDR3 protein: CASSPTGYQETQYF. The CDR3 DNA reads as TGTGCCAGCAGCCCTACAGGGTACCAAGAGACCCAGTACTTC.

There are a few counts of this clone. For the CDR3, the DNA is TGCGCCAGCAGCCTACACGGGACAGCAGTCTACGAGCAGTACTTC. Translated: CASSLHGTAVYEQYF. The chain is built from TRBV4-1 and TRBJ2-7, with 7 bases identical to TRBD1. CDR1 is MGHRA and CDR2 is YSYEKL in the germline V gene. This CDR3 contains 15 residues. The J segment lost 3 bases and the V segment lost 4 bases, leaving 9 bases of the junction unmatched.

The V call is TRBV27, the J call TRBJ2-5; no firm D call. The J call is in doubt because the DNA end fits TRBJ2-7 better. The CDR3 totals 13 residues. Germline CDR1 is MNHEY and CDR2 is SMNVEV (reference sequence). CDR3 DNA sequence: TGTGCCAGCAGTTTATCGCTGAAGAGCGAGCAGTACTTC. This encodes CASSLSLKSEQYF.

This chain connects TRBV7-3 to TRBJ1-4; D is unclear. CDR1 and CDR2 from the germline V gene are SGHTA and FQGTGA. Trimming stripped 4 bases from V and 7 bases from J, with 10 bases between. This CDR3 spans 13 amino acids. CDR3 protein: CASSSRNGEKLFF. DNA of the CDR3: TGTGCCAGCAGCTCGAGAAATGGTGAAAAACTGTTTTTT. Together with reference TRBV7-3 and TRBJ1-4, the CDR3 gives the full variable domain: GAGVSQTPSNKVTEKGKYVELRCDPISGHTALYWYRQSLGQGPEFLIYFQGTGAADDSGLPNDRFFAVRPEGSVSTLKIQRTERGDSAVYLCASSSRNGEKLFFGSGTQLSVL.

This clone came up a few times. The CDR3 DNA follows: TGTGCCAGCAGCTCGCGGACAGGGAATCAGCCCCAGCATTTT. It yields the protein CASSSRTGNQPQHF. The gene calls are TRBV4-2 and TRBJ1-5; 8 bases agree with TRBD1. The germline V gene has CDR1 LGHNA and CDR2 YNFKEQ. With V trimmed by 5 bases and J by 4 bases, 4 bases remained unmatched. The CDR3 contains 14 residues.

The rearrangement links TRBV29-1 to TRBJ1-2; 10 nucleotides line up with TRBD1. Germline V CDR1 and CDR2: SQVTM, ANQGSEA. Trimming removed 3 bases from V and 8 bases from J; junction bases left unmatched: 15. This CDR3 spans 16 amino acids. The CDR3: CSVDRASLGQGTGYTF. DNA of the CDR3: TGCAGCGTTGATAGGGCTTCGTTGGGACAGGGGACCGGCTACACCTTC.